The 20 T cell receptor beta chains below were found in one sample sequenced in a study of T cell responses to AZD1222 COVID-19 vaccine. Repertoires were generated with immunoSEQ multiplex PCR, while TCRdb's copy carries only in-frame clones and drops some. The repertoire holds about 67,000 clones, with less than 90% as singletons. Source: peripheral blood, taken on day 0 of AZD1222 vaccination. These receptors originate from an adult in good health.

In nucleotides, the CDR3 is TGTGCCAGCAGCCAAGACTTCCCAGCCAAAAACATTCAGTACTTC. The encoded protein is CASSQDFPAKNIQYF. V usage is TRBV3-1 (or the pseudogene TRBV3-2) and J usage is TRBJ2-4, with D unclear. Trimming pared 0 bases from V and 0 bases from J, leaving 6 bases between. This CDR3 contains 15 residues. Germline CDR1 is LGHDT and CDR2 is YNNKEL (reference sequence).

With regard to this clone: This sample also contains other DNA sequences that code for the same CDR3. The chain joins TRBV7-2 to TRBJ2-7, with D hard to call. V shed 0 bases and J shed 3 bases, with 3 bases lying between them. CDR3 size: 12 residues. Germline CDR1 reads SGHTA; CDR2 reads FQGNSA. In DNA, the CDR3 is TGTGCCAGCAGCTTAGCACTCTACGAGCAGTACTTC. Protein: CASSLALYEQYF.

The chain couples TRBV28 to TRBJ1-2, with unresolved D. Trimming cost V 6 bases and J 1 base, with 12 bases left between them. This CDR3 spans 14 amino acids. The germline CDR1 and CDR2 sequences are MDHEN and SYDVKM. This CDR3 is CASRGIVHNYGYTF. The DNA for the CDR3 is TGTGCCAGCAGAGGAATTGTACATAACTATGGCTACACCTTC.

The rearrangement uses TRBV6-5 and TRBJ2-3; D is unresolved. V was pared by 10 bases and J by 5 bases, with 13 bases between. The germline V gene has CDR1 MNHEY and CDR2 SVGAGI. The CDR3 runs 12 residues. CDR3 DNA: TGTGCCACCGCCCTCCCGGGAGATACGCAGTATTTT. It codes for CATALPGDTQYF.

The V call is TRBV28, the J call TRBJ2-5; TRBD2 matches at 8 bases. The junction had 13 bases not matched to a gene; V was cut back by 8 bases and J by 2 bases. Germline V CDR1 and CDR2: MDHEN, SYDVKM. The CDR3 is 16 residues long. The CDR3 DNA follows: TGTGCCAGCTGGGGCCCGGGTAGCGGGGTTCAAGAGACCCAGTACTTC. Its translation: CASWGPGSGVQETQYF.

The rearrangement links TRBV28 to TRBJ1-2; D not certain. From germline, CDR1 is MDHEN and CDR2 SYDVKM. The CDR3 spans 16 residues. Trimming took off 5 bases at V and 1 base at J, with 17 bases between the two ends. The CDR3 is CASSRHGTQSNYGYTF. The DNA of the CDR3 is TGTGCCAGCAGTCGACACGGCACCCAGAGTAACTATGGCTACACCTTC.

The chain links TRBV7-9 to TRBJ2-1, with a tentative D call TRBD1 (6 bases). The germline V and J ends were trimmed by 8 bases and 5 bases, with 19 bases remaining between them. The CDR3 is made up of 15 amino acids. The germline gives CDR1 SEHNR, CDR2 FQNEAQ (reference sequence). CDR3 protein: CASDRPGVQNNEQFF. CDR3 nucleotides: TGTGCCAGCGACAGGCCAGGGGTCCAAAACAATGAGCAGTTCTTC.

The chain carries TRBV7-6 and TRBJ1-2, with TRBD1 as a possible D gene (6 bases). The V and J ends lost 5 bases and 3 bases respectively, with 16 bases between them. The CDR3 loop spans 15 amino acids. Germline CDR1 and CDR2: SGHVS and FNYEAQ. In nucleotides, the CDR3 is TGTGCCAGCAGCCCCAGGTGGGGGGCGGACTATGGCTACACCTTC. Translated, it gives CASSPRWGADYGYTF.

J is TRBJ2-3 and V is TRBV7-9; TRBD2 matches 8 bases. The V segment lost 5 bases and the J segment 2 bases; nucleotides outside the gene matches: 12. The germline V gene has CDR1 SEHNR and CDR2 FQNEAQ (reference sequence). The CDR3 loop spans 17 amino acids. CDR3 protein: CASSGTLAVVPTDTQYF. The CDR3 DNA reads TGTGCCAGCAGCGGTACACTAGCGGTGGTCCCCACAGATACGCAGTATTTT.

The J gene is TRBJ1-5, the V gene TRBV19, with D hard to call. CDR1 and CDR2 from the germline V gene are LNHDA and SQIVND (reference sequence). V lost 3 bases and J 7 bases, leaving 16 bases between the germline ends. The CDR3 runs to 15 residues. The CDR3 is CASSISGGSRQPQHF. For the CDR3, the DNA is TGTGCCAGTAGTATTTCGGGAGGGTCGCGACAGCCCCAGCATTTT.

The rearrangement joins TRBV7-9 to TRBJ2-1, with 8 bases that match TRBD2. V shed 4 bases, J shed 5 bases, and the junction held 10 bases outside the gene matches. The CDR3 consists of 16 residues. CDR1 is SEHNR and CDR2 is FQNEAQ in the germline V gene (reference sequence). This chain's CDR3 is CASSSTRRGVNNEQFF. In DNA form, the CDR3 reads TGTGCCAGCAGCTCCACCCGGCGGGGGGTTAACAATGAGCAGTTCTTC.

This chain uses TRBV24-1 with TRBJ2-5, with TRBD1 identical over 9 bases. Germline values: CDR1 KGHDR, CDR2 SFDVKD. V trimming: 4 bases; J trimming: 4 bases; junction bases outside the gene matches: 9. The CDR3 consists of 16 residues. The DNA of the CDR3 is TGTGCCACCAGTGACCCCACAGGGGGCAATCGAGAGACCCAGTACTTC. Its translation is CATSDPTGGNRETQYF.

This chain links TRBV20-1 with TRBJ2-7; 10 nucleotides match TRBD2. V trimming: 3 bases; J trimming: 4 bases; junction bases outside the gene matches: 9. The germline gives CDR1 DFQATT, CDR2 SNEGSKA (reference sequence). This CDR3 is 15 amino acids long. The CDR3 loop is CSASLESGGAYEQYF. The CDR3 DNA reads TGCAGTGCTAGTTTGGAGAGCGGGGGGGCTTACGAGCAGTACTTC.

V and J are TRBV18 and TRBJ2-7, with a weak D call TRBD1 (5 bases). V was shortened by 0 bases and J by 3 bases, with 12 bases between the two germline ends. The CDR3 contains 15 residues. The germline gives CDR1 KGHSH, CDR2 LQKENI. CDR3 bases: TGTGCCAGCTCACCACCGCCAGGGAACAGCTACGAGCAGTACTTC. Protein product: CASSPPPGNSYEQYF.

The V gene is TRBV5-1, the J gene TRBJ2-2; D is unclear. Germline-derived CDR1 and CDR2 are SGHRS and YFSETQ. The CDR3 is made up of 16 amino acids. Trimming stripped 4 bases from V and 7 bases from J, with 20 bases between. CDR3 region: CASSTLGRPPHGELFF. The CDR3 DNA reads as TGCGCCAGCAGCACCCTAGGACGGCCTCCCCACGGGGAGCTGTTTTTT.

The CDR3, as DNA: TGTGCCACCGAGACACGAGACACCGGGGAGCTGTTTTTT. Its translation is CATETRDTGELFF. V and J are TRBV24-1 and TRBJ2-2; D call uncertain. Deletions cut 9 bases from V and 3 bases from J, with 10 bases between. The CDR3 sequence is 13 residues long. Germline values: CDR1 KGHDR, CDR2 SFDVKD.

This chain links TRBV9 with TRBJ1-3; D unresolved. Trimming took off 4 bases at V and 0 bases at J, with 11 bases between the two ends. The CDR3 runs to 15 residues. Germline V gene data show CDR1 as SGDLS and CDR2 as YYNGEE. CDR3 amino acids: CASSSPASSGNTIYF. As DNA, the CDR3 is TGTGCCAGCAGCTCCCCCGCGAGCTCTGGAAACACCATATATTTT.

The CDR3 is CASSFDWGPQYF. The CDR3, as DNA: TGTGCCAGCAGCTTCGACTGGGGGCCCCAGTACTTC. V usage is TRBV6-5 and J usage is TRBJ2-5; the D gene is possibly TRBD1 (6 bases). Germline-derived CDR1 and CDR2 are MNHEY and SVGAGI. The V gene lost 6 bases and the J gene lost 9 bases, with 14 bases spanning the gap. The CDR3 sequence is 12 residues long.

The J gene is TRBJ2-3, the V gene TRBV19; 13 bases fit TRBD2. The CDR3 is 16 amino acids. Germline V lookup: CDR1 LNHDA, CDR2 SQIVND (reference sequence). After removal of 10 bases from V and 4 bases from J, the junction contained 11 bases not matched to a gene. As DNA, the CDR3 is TGTGCCACCAAACGACTAGCGGGAGGCGCGGCAGATACGCAGTATTTT. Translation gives CATKRLAGGAADTQYF.

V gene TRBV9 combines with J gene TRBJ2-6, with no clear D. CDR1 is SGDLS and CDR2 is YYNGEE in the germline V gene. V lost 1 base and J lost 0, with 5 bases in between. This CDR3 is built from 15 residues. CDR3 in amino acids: CASSVPGSGANVLTF. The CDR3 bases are TGTGCCAGCAGCGTACCCGGCTCTGGGGCCAACGTCCTGACTTTC. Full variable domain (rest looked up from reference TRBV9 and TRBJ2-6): DSGVTQTPKHLITATGQRVTLRCSPRSGDLSVYWYQQSLDQGLQFLIQYYNGEERAKGNILERFSAQQFPDLHSELNLSSLELGDSALYFCASSVPGSGANVLTFGAGSRLTVL.